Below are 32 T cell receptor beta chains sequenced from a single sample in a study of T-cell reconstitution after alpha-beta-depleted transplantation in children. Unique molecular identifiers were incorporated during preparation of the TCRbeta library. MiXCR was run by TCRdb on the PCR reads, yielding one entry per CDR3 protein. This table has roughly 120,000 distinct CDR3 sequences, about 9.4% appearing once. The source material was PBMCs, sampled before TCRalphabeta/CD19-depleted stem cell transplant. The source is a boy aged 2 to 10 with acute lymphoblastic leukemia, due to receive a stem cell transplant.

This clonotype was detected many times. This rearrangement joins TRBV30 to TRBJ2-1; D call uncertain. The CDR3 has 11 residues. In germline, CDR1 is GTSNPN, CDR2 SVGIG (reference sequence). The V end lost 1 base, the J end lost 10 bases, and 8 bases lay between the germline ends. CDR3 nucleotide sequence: TGTGCCTGGAGTGCCGCGACAGAGCAGTTCTTC. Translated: CAWSAATEQFF.

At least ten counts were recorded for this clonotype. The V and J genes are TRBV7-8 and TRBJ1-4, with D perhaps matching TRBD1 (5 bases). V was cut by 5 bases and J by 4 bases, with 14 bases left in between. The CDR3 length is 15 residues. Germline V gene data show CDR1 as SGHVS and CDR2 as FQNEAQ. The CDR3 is CASSAYRKINEKLFF. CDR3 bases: TGTGCCAGCAGCGCTTACAGGAAGATTAATGAAAAACTGTTTTTT.

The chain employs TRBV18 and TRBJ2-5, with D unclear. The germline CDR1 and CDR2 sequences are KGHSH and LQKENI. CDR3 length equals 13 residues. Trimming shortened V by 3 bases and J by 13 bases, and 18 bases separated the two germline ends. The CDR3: CASSPSEGSVAYF. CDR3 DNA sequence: TGTGCCAGCTCACCGAGCGAAGGAAGCGTGGCGTACTTC.

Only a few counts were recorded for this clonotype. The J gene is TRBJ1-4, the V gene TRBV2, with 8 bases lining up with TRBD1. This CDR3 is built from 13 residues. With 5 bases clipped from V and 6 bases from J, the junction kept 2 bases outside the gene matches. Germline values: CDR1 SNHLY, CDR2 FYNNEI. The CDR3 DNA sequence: TGTGCCAGCAGTAAGACAGGGGATGAAAAACTGTTTTTT. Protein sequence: CASSKTGDEKLFF.

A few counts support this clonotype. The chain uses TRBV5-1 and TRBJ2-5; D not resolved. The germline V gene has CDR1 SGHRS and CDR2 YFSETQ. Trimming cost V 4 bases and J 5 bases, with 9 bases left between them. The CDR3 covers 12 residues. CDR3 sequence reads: CASSLESETQYF. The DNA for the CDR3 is TGCGCCAGCAGCCTGGAATCGGAGACCCAGTACTTC.

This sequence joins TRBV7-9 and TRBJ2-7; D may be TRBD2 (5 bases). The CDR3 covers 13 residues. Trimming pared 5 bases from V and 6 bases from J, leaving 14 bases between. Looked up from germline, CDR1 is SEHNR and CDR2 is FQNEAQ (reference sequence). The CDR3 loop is CASSPRWESEQYF. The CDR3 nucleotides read TGTGCCAGCAGCCCCCGGTGGGAGAGCGAGCAGTACTTC. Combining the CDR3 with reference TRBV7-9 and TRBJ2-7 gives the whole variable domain DTGVSQNPRHKITKRGQNVTFRCDPISEHNRLYWYRQTLGQGPEFLTYFQNEAQLEKSRLLSDRFSAERPKGSFSTLEIQRTEQGDSAMYLCASSPRWESEQYFGPGTRLTVT.

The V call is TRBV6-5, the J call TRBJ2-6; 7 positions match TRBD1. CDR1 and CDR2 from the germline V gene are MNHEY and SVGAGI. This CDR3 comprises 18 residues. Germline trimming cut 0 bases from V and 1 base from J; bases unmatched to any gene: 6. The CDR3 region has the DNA TGTGCCAGCAGTTACTCGGGGCAGGGGGTGTCTGGGGCCAACGTCCTGACTTTC. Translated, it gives CASSYSGQGVSGANVLTF.

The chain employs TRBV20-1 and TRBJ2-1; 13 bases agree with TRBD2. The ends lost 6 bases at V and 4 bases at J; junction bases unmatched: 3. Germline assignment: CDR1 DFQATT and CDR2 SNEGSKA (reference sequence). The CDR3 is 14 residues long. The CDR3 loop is CSALGLAGYNEQFF. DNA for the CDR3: TGCAGTGCCCTGGGACTAGCGGGGTACAATGAGCAGTTCTTC.

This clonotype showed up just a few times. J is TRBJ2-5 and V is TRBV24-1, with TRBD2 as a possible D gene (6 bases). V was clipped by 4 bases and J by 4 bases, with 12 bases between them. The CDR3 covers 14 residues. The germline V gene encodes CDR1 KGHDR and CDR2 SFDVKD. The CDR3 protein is CATSDGGSAETQYF. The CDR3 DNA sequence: TGTGCCACCAGTGACGGAGGGAGCGCAGAGACCCAGTACTTC.

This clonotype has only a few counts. CDR3 nucleotides: TGTGCCAGCAGCTTAGTTACGAAAAACACTGAAGCTTTCTTT. Translating it yields CASSLVTKNTEAFF. V gene TRBV7-9 combines with J gene TRBJ1-1, with unresolved D. V lost 1 base to trimming and J lost 2 bases, with 8 bases between them. The CDR3 is made up of 14 amino acids. The germline gives CDR1 SEHNR, CDR2 FQNEAQ (reference sequence).

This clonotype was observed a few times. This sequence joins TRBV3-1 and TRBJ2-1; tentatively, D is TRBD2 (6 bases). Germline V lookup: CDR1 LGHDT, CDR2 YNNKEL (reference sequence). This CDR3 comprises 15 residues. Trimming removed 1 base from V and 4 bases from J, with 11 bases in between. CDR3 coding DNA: TGTGCCAGCAGCCAAGGGGACTCGACTTACAATGAGCAGTTCTTC. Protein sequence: CASSQGDSTYNEQFF.

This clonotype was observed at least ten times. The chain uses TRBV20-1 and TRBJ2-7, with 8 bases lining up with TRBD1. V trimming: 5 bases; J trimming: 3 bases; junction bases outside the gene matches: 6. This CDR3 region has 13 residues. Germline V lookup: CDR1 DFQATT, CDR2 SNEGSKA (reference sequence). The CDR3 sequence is CSALQGVNYEQYF. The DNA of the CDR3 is TGCAGTGCTTTACAGGGGGTAAACTACGAGCAGTACTTC.

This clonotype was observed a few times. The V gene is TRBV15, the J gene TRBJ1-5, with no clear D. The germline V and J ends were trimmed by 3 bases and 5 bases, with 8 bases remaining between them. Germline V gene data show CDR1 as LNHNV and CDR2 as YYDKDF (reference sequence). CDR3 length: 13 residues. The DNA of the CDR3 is TGTGCCACCAGCAGGCGTGTTGATCAGCCCCAGCATTTT. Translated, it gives CATSRRVDQPQHF.

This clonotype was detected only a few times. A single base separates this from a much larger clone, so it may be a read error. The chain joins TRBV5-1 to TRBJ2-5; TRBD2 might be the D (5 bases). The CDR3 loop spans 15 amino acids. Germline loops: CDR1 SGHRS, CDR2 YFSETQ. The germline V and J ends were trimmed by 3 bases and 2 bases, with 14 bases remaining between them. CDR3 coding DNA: TGCGCCAGCAGCTCCCAGATCGGGATACAAGAGACCCAGTACTTC. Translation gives CASSSQIGIQETQYF.

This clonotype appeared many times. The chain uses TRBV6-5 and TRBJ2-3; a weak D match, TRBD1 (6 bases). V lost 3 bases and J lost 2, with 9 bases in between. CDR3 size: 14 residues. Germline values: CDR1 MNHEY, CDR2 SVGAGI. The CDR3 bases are TGTGCCAGCAGTTATGGACAGACCACAGATACGCAGTATTTT. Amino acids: CASSYGQTTDTQYF.

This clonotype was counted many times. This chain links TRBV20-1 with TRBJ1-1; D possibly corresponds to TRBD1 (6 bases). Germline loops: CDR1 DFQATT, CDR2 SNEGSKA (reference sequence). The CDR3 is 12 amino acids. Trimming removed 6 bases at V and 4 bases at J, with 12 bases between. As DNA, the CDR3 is TGCAGTGCCCCGGACAGTAGCACTGAAGCTTTCTTT. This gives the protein CSAPDSSTEAFF.

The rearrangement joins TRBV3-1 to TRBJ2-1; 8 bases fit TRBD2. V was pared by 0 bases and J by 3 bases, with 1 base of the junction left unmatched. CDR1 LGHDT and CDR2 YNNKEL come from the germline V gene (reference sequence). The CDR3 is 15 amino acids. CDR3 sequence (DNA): TGTGCCAGCAGCCAAGAACTAGCGGTCTACAATGAGCAGTTCTTC. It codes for CASSQELAVYNEQFF.

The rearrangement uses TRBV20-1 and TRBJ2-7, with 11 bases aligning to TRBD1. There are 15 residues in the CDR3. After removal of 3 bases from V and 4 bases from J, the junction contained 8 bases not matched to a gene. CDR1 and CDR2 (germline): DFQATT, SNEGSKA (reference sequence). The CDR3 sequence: CSASGGTGGEYEQYF. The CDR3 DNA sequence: TGCAGTGCTAGTGGGGGGACAGGGGGGGAATACGAGCAGTACTTC.

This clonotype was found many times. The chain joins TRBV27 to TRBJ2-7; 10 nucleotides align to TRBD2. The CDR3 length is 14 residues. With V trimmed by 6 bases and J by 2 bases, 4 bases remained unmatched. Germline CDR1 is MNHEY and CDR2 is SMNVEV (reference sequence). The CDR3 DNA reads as TGTGCCAGCAGCTCCGGGACTAGCGCCTACGAGCAGTACTTC. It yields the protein CASSSGTSAYEQYF.

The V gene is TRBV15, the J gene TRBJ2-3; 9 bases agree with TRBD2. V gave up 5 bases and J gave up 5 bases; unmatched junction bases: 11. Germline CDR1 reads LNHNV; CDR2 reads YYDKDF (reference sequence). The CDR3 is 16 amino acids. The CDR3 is CATSLDRAGGIDTQYF. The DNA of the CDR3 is TGTGCCACCAGCTTGGATAGGGCGGGAGGGATAGATACGCAGTATTTT.

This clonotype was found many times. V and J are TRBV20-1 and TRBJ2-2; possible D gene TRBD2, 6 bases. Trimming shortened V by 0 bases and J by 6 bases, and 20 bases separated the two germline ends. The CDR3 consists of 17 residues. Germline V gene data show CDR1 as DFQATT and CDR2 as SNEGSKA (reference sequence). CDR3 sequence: CSAREYLRGGGSGELFF. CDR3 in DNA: TGCAGTGCTAGAGAATATTTGCGCGGCGGAGGGTCCGGGGAGCTGTTTTTT.

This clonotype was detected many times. This CDR3 reads CASSLGRLGSTEAFF. CDR3 bases: TGCGCCAGCAGCTTGGGGCGGCTCGGGTCCACTGAAGCTTTCTTT. V is TRBV5-1 and J is TRBJ1-1, with D unresolved. This CDR3 has 15 residues. The V and J ends lost 0 bases and 4 bases respectively, with 13 bases between them. Germline-derived CDR1 and CDR2 are SGHRS and YFSETQ. Filled out from reference TRBV5-1 and TRBJ1-1, the complete variable domain reads KAGVTQTPRYLIKTRGQQVTLSCSPISGHRSVSWYQQTPGQGLQFLFEYFSETQRNKGNFPGRFSGRQFSNSRSEMNVSTLELGDSALYLCASSLGRLGSTEAFFGQGTRLTVV.

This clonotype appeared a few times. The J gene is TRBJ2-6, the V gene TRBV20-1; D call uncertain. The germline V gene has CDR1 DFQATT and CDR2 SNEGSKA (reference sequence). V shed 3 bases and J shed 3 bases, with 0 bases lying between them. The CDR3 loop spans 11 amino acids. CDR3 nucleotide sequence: TGCAGTGCTAGTGGGGCCAACGTCCTGACTTTC. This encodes CSASGANVLTF.

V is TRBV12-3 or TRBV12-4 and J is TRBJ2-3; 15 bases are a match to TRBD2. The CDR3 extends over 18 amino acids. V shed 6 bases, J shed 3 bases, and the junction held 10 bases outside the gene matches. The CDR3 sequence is CASRNGGGTSGRTDTQYF. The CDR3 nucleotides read TGTGCCAGCAGAAACGGAGGGGGGACTAGCGGGAGGACAGATACGCAGTATTTT.

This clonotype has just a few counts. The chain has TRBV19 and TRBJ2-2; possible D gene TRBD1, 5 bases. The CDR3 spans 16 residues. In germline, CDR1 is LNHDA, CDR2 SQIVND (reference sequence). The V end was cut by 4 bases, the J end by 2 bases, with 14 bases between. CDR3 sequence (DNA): TGTGCCAGTAGTACCTTTTGGGGCCGAAACACCGGGGAGCTGTTTTTT. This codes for CASSTFWGRNTGELFF. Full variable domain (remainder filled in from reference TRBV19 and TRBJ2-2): DGGITQSPKYLFRKEGQNVTLSCEQNLNHDAMYWYRQDPGQGLRLIYYSQIVNDFQKGDIAEGYSVSREKKESFPLTVTSAQKNPTAFYLCASSTFWGRNTGELFFGEGSRLTVL.

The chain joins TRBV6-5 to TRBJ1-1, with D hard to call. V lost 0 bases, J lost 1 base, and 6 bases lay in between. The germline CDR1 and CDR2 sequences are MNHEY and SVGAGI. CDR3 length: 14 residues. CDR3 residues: CASSYSIRNTEAFF. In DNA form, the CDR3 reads TGTGCCAGCAGTTACTCGATCAGGAACACTGAAGCTTTCTTT.

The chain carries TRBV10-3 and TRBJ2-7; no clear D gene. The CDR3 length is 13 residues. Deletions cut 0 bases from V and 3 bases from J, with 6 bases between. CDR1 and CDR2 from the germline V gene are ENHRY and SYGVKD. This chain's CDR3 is CAISESRVYEQYF. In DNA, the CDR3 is TGTGCCATCAGTGAGTCAAGGGTCTACGAGCAGTACTTC.

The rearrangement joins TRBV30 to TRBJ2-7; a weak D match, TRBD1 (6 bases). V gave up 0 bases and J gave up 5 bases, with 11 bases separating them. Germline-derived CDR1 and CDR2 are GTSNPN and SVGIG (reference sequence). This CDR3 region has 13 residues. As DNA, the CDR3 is TGTGCCTGGAGTGTACTGAGGGGGAACGAGCAGTACTTC. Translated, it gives CAWSVLRGNEQYF.

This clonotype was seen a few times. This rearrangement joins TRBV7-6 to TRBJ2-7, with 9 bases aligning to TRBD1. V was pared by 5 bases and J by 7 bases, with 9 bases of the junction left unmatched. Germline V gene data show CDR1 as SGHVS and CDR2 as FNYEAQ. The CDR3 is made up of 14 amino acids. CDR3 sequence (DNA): TGTGCCAGCAGCCGACGACAGGGGGACGGGGAGCAGTACTTC. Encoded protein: CASSRRQGDGEQYF.

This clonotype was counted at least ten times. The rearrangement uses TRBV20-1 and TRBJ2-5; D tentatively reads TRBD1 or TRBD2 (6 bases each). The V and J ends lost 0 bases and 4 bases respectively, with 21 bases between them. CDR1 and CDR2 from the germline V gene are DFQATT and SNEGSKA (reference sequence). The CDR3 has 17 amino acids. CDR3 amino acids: CSARDLERGERGETQYF. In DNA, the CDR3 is TGCAGTGCTAGAGATCTGGAAAGGGGGGAGAGAGGAGAGACCCAGTACTTC.

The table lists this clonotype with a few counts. CDR3 sequence (DNA): TGCGCCAGCAGCTTGGTACTAGCGGGAGAGAACGAGCAGTACTTC. Its protein is CASSLVLAGENEQYF. The V and J genes are TRBV5-1 and TRBJ2-7; 11 positions agree with TRBD2. This CDR3 contains 15 residues. Trimming took 0 bases from V and 5 from J; bases not matched to a gene: 4. Germline CDR1 SGHRS, CDR2 YFSETQ.

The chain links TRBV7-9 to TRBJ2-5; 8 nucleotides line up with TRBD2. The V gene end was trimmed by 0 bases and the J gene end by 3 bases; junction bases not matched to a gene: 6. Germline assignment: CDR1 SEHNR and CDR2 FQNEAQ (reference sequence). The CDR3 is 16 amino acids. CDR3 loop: CASSLAPGAGEETQYF. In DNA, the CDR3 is TGTGCCAGCAGCTTAGCCCCAGGAGCGGGGGAAGAGACCCAGTACTTC.